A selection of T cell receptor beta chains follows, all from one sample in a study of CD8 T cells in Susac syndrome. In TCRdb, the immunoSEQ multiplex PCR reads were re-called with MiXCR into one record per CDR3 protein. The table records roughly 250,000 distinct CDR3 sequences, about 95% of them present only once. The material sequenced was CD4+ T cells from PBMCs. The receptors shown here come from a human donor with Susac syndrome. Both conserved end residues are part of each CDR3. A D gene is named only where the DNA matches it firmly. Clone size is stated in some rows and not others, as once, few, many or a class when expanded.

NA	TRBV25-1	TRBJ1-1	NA	TGTGCCAGCGGCAGCCTGAACACTGAAGCTTTCTTT	CASGSLNTEAFF
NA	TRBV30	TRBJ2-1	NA	TGTGCCTGGAGTGTACGTCGGGAGCTCTACAATGAGCAGTTCTTC	CAWSVRRELYNEQFF
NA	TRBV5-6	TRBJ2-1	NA	TGTGCCAGCAGCCGAGGGGAGTACAATGAGCAGTTCTTC	CASSRGEYNEQFF
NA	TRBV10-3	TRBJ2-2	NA	TGTGCCACCCGGGGCTTCTTGGTCACCGGGGAGCTGTTTTTT	CATRGFLVTGELFF
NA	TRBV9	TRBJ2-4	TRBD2	TGTGCCAGCAGCGCCAAGGGACTACCTAATCCAAACATTCAGTACTTC	CASSAKGLPNPNIQYF
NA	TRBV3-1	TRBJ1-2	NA	TGTGCCAGCAGCCTCTTCCGGGACACATCCTACTATGGCTACACCTTC	CASSLFRDTSYYGYTF
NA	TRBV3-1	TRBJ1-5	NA	TGTGCCAGCAGCCAAGATCTAACAGTCAATCAGCCCCAGCATTTT	CASSQDLTVNQPQHF
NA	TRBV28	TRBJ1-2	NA	TGTGCCAGCAGGAGTGTAGGCTACCGCTACACCTTC	CASRSVGYRYTF
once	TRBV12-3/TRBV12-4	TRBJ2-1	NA	TGTGCCAGCAGTCGGGGGCTTAATGAGCAGTTCTTC	CASSRGLNEQFF
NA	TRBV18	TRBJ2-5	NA	TGTGCCAGCTCCCCGTACCAAGAGACCCAGTACTTC	CASSPYQETQYF
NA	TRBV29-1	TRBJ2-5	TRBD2	TGCAGCGTTGCGAGGGCTAGCGGGAGGGATGAGACCCAGTACTTC	CSVARASGRDETQYF
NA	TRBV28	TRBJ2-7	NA	TGTGCCAGCAAAGAGGGGGGGGAGCAGTACTTC	CASKEGGEQYF
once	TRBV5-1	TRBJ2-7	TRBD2	TGCGCCAGCAGCTTGGCGCCACAGGGGAGGACTAGCGGGTCCTCCTACGAGCAGTACTTC	CASSLAPQGRTSGSSYEQYF
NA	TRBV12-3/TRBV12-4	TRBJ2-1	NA	TGTGCCAGCAGCGCACCTTCAGAACAGAAGCGGTTGGGCAATGAGCAGTTCTTC	CASSAPSEQKRLGNEQFF
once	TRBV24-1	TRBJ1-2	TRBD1	TGTGCCACCAGTGACCGGACAGGGCTGCGGGGCTACACCTTC	CATSDRTGLRGYTF
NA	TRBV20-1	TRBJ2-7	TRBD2	TGCAGTGCGGCGGGACTAGCGGGAGAGGACGAGCAGTACTTC	CSAAGLAGEDEQYF
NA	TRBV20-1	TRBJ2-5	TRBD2	TGCAGTGCCATAGCGGGTCAAGAGACCCAGTACTTC	CSAIAGQETQYF
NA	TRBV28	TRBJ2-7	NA	TGTGCCAGCAGCCGTAACCCGAAGCGCATAAACTACGAGCAGTACTTC	CASSRNPKRINYEQYF
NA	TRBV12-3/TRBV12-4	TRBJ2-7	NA	TGTGCCAGCAGCTTCCTCGGGGAGCAGTACTTC	CASSFLGEQYF
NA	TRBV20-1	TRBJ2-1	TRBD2	TGCAGTGCCATACCAGGTAGCGGGAGAGGCGATGAGCAGTTCTTC	CSAIPGSGRGDEQFF
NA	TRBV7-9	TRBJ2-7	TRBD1	TGTGCCAGCAGCTTTTCTGGGACAGGGGGTGCTAGCTCCTACGAGCAGTACTTC	CASSFSGTGGASSYEQYF
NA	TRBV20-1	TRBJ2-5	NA	TGCAGTGTCCCCGGGACGGCTAAAGAGACCCAGTACTTC	CSVPGTAKETQYF